This T cell receptor beta chain was obtained from a study of ipilimumab plus nivolumab after autologous stem cell transplantation. The J segment lost 0 bases and the V segment lost 2 bases, leaving 4 bases of the junction unmatched. The CDR3 is 15 residues long. Looked up from germline, CDR1 is MNHEY and CDR2 is SVGAGI. Ipilimumab, 1 mg/kg, started 14 to 28 days after autologous transplant. Patients got 3 mg/kg IV nivolumab weeks 1, 4, 7, 10, then biweekly through week 26. The repertoire was sequenced with immunoSEQ multiplex PCR; TCRdb's copy has only in-frame clones and lacks some. The table includes around 13,000 clones, approximately 73% detected once.

Sample: PBMCs, taken in a trial of ipilimumab plus nivolumab as post-transplant consolidation. The chain combines TRBV6-5 with TRBJ2-7; 7 bases match TRBD1. The source of this sequence is a male donor with diffuse large B-cell lymphoma. This CDR3 is CASSYRRDSSYEQYF. The CDR3 nucleotides are TGTGCCAGCAGTTACCGCCGGGACAGCTCCTACGAGCAGTACTTC.